This T cell receptor (beta chain) was captured by sequencing in a study of T cells expressing NK-cell markers. 5'RACE template switching with UMIs produced the TCR beta cDNA. Using the 5' RACE reads, TCRdb records one entry per CDR3 protein without DNA. This listing includes 300,000 to 450,000 distinct CDR3 sequences. Germline V CDR1 and CDR2: SGHRS, YFSETQ. The CDR3 consists of 14 residues. This sequence was found in a man aged 18-70 years in good health. The specimen sequenced was blood T cells: a sorted CD56 or NKG2C T cell subset, CD4+ or CD8+ T cells, or bulk PBMC T cells (not recorded which). The rearrangement uses TRBV5-1 and TRBJ1-4. The CDR3 loop is CASSLGTVYEKLFF.